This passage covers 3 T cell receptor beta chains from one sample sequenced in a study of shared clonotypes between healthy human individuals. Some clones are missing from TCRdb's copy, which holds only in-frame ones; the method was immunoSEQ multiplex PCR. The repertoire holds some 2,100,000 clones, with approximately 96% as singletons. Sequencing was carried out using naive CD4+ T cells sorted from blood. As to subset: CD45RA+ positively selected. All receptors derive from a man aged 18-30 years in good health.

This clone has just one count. CDR3 nucleotides: TGTGCCAGCAGTGAATGGGAGAGAAACACCATATATTTT. Amino acid sequence: CASSEWERNTIYF. V and J are TRBV2 and TRBJ1-3; D not certain. CDR3 size: 13 residues. With 2 bases removed from V and 5 bases from J, the gap between germline ends came to 7 bases. Germline V gene data show CDR1 as SNHLY and CDR2 as FYNNEI.

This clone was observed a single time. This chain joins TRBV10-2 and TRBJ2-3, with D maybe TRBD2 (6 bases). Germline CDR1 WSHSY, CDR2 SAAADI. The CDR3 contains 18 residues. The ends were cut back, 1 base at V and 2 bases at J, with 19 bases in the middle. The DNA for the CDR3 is TGCGCCAGCAGTGAGTTGCCCCGGCGGGGCAACCTCACAGATACGCAGTATTTT. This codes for CASSELPRRGNLTDTQYF.

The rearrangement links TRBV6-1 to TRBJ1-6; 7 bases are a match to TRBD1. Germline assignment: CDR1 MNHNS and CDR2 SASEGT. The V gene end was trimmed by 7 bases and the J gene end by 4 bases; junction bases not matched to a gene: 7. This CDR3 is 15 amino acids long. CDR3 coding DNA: TGTGCCAGCACCCGAGGGACAGAATATAATTCACCCCTCCACTTT. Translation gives CASTRGTEYNSPLHF.